This T cell receptor beta chain was identified in a study of T cell responses to AZD1222 COVID-19 vaccine. Trimming pared 2 bases from V and 7 bases from J, leaving 8 bases between. The CDR3 loop spans 12 amino acids. Per the germline V gene, CDR1 is MNHNS and CDR2 is SASEGT. Assay: immunoSEQ multiplex PCR; the TCRdb copy retains only in-frame clones and omits some. The data contain roughly 140,000 clones, 85% to 95% of them singletons. This specimen consisted of peripheral blood, obtained on day 0 of MenACWY control vaccination. V and J are TRBV6-1 and TRBJ1-2, with D uncertain. This clonotype originated in an adult in good health. The CDR3 nucleotides read TGTGCCAGCAGTGAAACGAAATTTGGCTACACCTTC. Translating it yields CASSETKFGYTF.